This is a list of T cell receptor beta chains from one sample in a study of long-term antiretroviral therapy in people with HIV. TCRdb's copy holds only in-frame clones and misses some; the assay was immunoSEQ multiplex PCR. The repertoire includes around 36,000 clones, around 79% of them detected once, and 3.4% sits in the top ten. The sequenced sample was unsorted PBMCs, obtained 3 years after starting antiretroviral therapy. These receptors came from a man between 50 and 59 years old with HIV. Both conserved end residues are part of each CDR3. The D gene is left open where the match is weak. For some rows the clone size is stated as once, few or many, or as a class when expanded; others skip it.

j_call,v_call,clone_size,d_call,cdr3_length,cdr3_nt,cdr3_aa
TRBJ1-1,TRBV6-6,-,-,14,TGTGCCAGCAGTGTCCGGGGACCGAACACTGAAGCTTTCTTT,CASSVRGPNTEAFF
TRBJ2-7,TRBV9,-,TRBD1,17,TGTGCCAGCAGCGTAGGAGACAGGGGGCTTAGCGTCTACGAGCAGTACTTC,CASSVGDRGLSVYEQYF
TRBJ2-1,TRBV11-1,-,-,13,TGTGCCAGCAGCCCCCGGCGGGTTGGGGAGCAGTTCTTC,CASSPRRVGEQFF
TRBJ2-7,TRBV4-3,-,-,13,TGCGCCAGCAGCCAAGACGGGACCTACGAGCAGTACTTC,CASSQDGTYEQYF
TRBJ1-2,TRBV28,-,-,13,TGTGCCAGCAGCCTGGGCAACCCTCGAGGCTACACCTTC,CASSLGNPRGYTF
TRBJ2-1,TRBV10-3,-,-,11,TGTGCCATCAGTAGAGGAGGGGGGCAGTTCTTC,CAISRGGGQFF
TRBJ2-7,TRBV9,-,TRBD1,14,TGTGCCAGCAGCGCGACAGGGAGCTCCTACGAGCAGTACTTC,CASSATGSSYEQYF
TRBJ1-5,TRBV6-5,-,-,14,TGTGCCAGCAGTCTCCGAGACAGCAATCAGCCCCAGCATTTT,CASSLRDSNQPQHF
TRBJ1-2,TRBV27,-,-,14,TGTGCCAGCAGTTTAACCGGGGCTGACTATGGCTACACCTTC,CASSLTGADYGYTF
TRBJ2-2,TRBV10-3,-,TRBD2,18,TGTGCCATCAAGGGGGGAGTTGCGGGAGGTGAATGGACCGGGGAGCTGTTTTTT,CAIKGGVAGGEWTGELFF
TRBJ2-7,TRBV4-2,once,TRBD2,15,TGTGCCAGCAGCCAAGCTAGCGGGGGGGCCTACGAGCAGTACTTC,CASSQASGGAYEQYF
TRBJ1-4,TRBV5-4,-,TRBD1,14,TGTGCCAGCAGCGTTCAGGGGGCAGGTGAAAAACTGTTTTTT,CASSVQGAGEKLFF
TRBJ2-3,TRBV5-6,-,TRBD2,12,TGTGCCAGCAGCTTGTACGGCGGGGGGCAGTATTTT,CASSLYGGGQYF
TRBJ2-7,TRBV27,few,-,14,TGTGCCAGCAGCCCTGTCCTGTTCACCTACGAGCAGTACTTC,CASSPVLFTYEQYF
TRBJ1-5,TRBV2,-,-,14,TGTGCCAGCAGTATTGGTTATAGCAATCAGCCCCAGCATTTT,CASSIGYSNQPQHF
TRBJ1-2,TRBV7-9,few,-,12,TGTGCCAGCAGCGAACAGGGTTATGGCTACACCTTC,CASSEQGYGYTF
TRBJ1-4,TRBV4-3,once,-,17,TGCGCCAGCAGCCAAGGGGCCAGAGGGGCAACTAATGAAAAACTGTTTTTT,CASSQGARGATNEKLFF
TRBJ1-1,TRBV5-4,-,-,13,TGTGCCAGCAGCCCCGGAGAGGCTCATGAAGCTTTCTTT,CASSPGEAHEAFF
TRBJ2-2,TRBV9,once,TRBD2,17,TGTGCCAGCAGCGTAACGGGACTAGCGTCCTACACCGGGGAGCTGTTTTTT,CASSVTGLASYTGELFF
TRBJ1-3,TRBV7-2,-,TRBD1,16,TGTGCCAGCAGCTTTTCTACAGGGGACTCTGGAAACACCATATATTTT,CASSFSTGDSGNTIYF
TRBJ2-7,TRBV28,-,-,14,TGTGCCAGCAATAGCAGGGTACACTCCTACGAGCAGTACTTC,CASNSRVHSYEQYF
TRBJ2-5,TRBV14,-,TRBD2,15,TGTGCCAGCAGCCAGCTAGCGGGGGTGACGGAGACCCAGTACTTC,CASSQLAGVTETQYF
TRBJ1-2,TRBV25-1,few,-,11,TGTGCCAGCAGAACCAGGGATGGCTACACCTTC,CASRTRDGYTF
TRBJ2-2,TRBV27,-,TRBD2,16,TGTGCCAGCAGGCTCTATAGCGGGAGAGCCACCGGGGAGCTGTTTTTT,CASRLYSGRATGELFF
TRBJ2-1,TRBV30,-,TRBD1,13,TGTGCCTGGAGTCGGTGGGGACAGGGTGGGCAGTTCTTC,CAWSRWGQGGQFF
TRBJ2-7,TRBV6-5,-,TRBD1,15,TGTGCCAGCAGTTACGGGGGACAGGGAACACGCGAGCAGTACTTC,CASSYGGQGTREQYF
TRBJ1-4,TRBV4-3,-,-,14,TGCGCCAGCAGCTCCATACGGGGGAGTGAAAAACTGTTTTTT,CASSSIRGSEKLFF
TRBJ2-2,TRBV5-5,few,-,13,TGTGCCAGCAGCTCACACCCCACCGGGGAGCTGTTTTTT,CASSSHPTGELFF
TRBJ2-2,TRBV28,-,-,13,TGTGCCAGCAGACATCAGGGGATCCGGGAGCTGTTTTTT,CASRHQGIRELFF
TRBJ1-6,TRBV9,-,-,16,TGTGCCAGCAGCCTTACAGGGAGCTCCTATAATTCACCCCTCCACTTT,CASSLTGSSYNSPLHF